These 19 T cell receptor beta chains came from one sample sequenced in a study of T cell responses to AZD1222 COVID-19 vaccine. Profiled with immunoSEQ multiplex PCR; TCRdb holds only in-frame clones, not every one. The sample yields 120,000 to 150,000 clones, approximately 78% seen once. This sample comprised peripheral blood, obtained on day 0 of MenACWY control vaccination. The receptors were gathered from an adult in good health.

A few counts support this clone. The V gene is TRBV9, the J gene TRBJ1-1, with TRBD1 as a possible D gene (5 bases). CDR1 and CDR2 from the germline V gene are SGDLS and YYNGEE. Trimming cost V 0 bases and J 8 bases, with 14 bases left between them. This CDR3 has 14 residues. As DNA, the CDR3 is TGTGCCAGCAGCGTAGGATGGGGCAGGCGAGAAGCTTTCTTT. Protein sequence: CASSVGWGRREAFF.

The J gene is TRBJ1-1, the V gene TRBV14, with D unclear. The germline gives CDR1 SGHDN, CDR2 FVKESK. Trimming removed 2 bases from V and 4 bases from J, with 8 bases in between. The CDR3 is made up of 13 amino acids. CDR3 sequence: CASSQQRSTEAFF. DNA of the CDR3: TGTGCCAGCAGCCAACAGAGGAGCACTGAAGCTTTCTTT.

In nucleotides, the CDR3 is TGTGCCAGCAGCTTTGGGGTCGGTTCACCCCTCCACTTT. Encoded protein: CASSFGVGSPLHF. This rearrangement joins TRBV5-6 to TRBJ1-6; D unclear. V lost 2 bases to trimming and J lost 9 bases, with 9 bases between them. The germline V gene has CDR1 SGHDT and CDR2 YYEEEE. The CDR3 has 13 residues.

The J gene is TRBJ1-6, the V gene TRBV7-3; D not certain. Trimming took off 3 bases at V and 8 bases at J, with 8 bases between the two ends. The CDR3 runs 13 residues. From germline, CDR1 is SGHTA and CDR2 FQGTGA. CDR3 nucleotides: TGTGCCAGCAGCTTCCAAAGGTATTCACCCCTCCACTTT. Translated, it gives CASSFQRYSPLHF.

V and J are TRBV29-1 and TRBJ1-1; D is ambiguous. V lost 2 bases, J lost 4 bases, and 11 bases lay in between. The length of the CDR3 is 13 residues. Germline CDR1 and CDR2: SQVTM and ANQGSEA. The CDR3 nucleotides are TGCAGCGTTGAAAGAGGGTGGGGCACTGAAGCTTTCTTT. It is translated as CSVERGWGTEAFF.

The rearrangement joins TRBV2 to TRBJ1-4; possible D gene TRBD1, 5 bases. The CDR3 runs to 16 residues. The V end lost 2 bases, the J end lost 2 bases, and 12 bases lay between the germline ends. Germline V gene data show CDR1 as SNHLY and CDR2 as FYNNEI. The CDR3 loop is CASSEIPRGTNEKLFF. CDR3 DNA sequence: TGTGCCAGCAGTGAAATTCCGAGGGGCACTAATGAAAAACTGTTTTTT.

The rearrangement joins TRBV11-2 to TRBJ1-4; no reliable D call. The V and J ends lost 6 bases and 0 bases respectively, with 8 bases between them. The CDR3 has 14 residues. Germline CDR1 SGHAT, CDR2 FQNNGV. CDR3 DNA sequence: TGTGCCAGCAGGGCTACGTCAACTAATGAAAAACTGTTTTTT. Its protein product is CASRATSTNEKLFF.

The CDR3 nucleotides are TGTGCCAGCAGCTGGGGGACAGGGTACTATAATCAGCCCCAGCATTTT. This codes for CASSWGTGYYNQPQHF. The rearrangement links TRBV5-8 to TRBJ1-5, with 9 bases aligning to TRBD1. Trimming took 3 bases from V and 4 from J; bases not matched to a gene: 8. Germline values: CDR1 SGHTS, CDR2 YDEGEE. This CDR3 is 16 amino acids long.

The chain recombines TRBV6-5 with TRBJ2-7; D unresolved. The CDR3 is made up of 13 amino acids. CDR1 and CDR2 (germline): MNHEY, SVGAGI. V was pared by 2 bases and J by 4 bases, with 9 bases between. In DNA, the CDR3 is TGTGCCAGCAGTTACGGGGTAGGGTACGAGCAGTACGTC. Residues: CASSYGVGYEQYV.

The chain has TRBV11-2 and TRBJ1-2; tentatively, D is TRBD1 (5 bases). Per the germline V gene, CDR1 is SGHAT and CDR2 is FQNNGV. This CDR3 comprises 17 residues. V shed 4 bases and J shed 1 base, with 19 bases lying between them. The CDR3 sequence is CASSSAGSGGVNYGYTF. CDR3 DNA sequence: TGTGCCAGCAGCTCGGCGGGATCGGGAGGGGTTAACTATGGCTACACCTTC.

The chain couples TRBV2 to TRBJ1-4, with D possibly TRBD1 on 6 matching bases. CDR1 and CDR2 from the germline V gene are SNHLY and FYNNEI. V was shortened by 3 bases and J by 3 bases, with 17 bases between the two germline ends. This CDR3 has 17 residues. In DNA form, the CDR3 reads TGTGCCAGCAGTGACGGGCAGGGGAGGCGGGCTAATGAAAAACTGTTTTTT. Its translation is CASSDGQGRRANEKLFF.

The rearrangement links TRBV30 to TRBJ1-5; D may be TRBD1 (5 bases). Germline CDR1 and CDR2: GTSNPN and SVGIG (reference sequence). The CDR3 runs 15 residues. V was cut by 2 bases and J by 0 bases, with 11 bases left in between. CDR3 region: CAWSPGFFSNQPQHF. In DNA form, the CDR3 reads TGTGCCTGGAGTCCAGGGTTTTTTAGCAATCAGCCCCAGCATTTT.

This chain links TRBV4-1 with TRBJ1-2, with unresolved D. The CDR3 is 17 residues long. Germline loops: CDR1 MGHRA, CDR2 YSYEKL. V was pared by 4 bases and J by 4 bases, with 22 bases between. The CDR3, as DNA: TGCGCCAGCAGCCCGTCTCCCCTCTCGGAAGGTTTCTATGGCTACACCTTC. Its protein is CASSPSPLSEGFYGYTF.

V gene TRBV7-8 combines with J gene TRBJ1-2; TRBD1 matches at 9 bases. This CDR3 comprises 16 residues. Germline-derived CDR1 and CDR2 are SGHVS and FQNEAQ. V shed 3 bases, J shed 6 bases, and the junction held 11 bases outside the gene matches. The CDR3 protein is CASSLAGRTGEDGYTF. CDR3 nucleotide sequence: TGTGCCAGCAGCTTGGCTGGTCGGACAGGGGAGGATGGCTACACCTTC.

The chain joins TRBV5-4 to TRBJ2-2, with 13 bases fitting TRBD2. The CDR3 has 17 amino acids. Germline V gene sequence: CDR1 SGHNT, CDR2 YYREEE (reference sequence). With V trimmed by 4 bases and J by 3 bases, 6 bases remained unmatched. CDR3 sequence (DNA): TGTGCCAGCAGCCCTGGACTAGCGGGGGTCGACACCGGGGAGCTGTTTTTT. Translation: CASSPGLAGVDTGELFF.

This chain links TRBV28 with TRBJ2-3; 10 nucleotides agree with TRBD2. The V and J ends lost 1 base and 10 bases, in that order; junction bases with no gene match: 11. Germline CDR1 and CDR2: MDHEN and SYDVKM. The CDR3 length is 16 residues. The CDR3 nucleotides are TGTGCCAGCAGTTTATTAGGTTTCGAGCGGGGGGGCTCGCAGTATTTT. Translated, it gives CASSLLGFERGGSQYF.

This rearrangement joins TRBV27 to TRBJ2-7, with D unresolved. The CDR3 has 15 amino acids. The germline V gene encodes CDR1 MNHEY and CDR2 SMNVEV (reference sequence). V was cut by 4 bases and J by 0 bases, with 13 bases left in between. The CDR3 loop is CASSWVGSSSYEQYF. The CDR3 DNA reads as TGTGCCAGCAGTTGGGTGGGAAGTAGCTCCTACGAGCAGTACTTC.

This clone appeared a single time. CDR3 in amino acids: CATSRGDRLPGANVLTF. In DNA form, the CDR3 reads TGTGCCACCAGCAGAGGGGACAGACTACCTGGGGCCAACGTCCTGACTTTC. This sequence joins TRBV15 and TRBJ2-6, with 7 bases identical to TRBD1. The length of the CDR3 is 17 residues. Germline V gives CDR1 LNHNV, CDR2 YYDKDF (reference sequence). V was pared by 1 base and J by 2 bases, with 5 bases of the junction left unmatched.

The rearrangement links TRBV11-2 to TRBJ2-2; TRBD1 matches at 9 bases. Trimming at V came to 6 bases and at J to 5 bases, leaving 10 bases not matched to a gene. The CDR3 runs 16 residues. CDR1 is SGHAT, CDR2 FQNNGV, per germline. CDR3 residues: CASRTWDREGTGELFF. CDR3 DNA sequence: TGTGCCAGCAGAACCTGGGACAGGGAAGGAACCGGGGAGCTGTTTTTT.